This TCR beta chain originates from a study of human T cells and chemical hapten exposure. CDR1 is SGHTA, CDR2 FQGNSA, per germline. The CDR3 sequence is 13 residues long. V shed 3 bases and J shed 4 bases, with 10 bases lying between them. Time point in this sample: pre-sensitization, week 0. Treatment: therapeutic diphenylcyclopropenone sensitization with weekly scalp DPC. Unique molecular identifiers were linked by the library to individual cDNA molecules. Using its own MiXCR run on the RACE reads, TCRdb lists one record per CDR3 protein. The repertoire includes around 110,000 distinct CDR3 sequences, approximately 12% of them detected once, and 1.6% sits in the top ten.

The source of this sequence is a woman in her forties or fifties with alopecia areata. Some clones in this sample may be carry-over from other donors' samples. The input for sequencing was whole blood, taken in connection with sensitization to the hapten diphenylcyclopropenone (DPC). The genes are TRBV7-2 and TRBJ2-7, with D perhaps TRBD1 (5 bases). The DNA for the CDR3 is TGTGCCAGCAGCTTCGACAGAGATTACGAGCAGTACTTC. Translating it yields CASSFDRDYEQYF. Looking up the rest from reference TRBV7-2 and TRBJ2-7 gives the full variable domain: GAGVSQSPSNKVTEKGKDVELRCDPISGHTALYWYRQSLGQGLEFLIYFQGNSAPDKSGLPSDRFSAERTGGSVSTLTIQRTQQEDSAVYLCASSFDRDYEQYFGPGTRLTVT.